Below, 22 T cell receptor beta chains from the same sample are listed, as sequenced in a study of patients and donors after allogeneic stem cell transplantation (dated by TCRdb to about 2020). Receptor libraries were prepared by RT-PCR. Sequencing was performed on a NextSeq 550. The public reads were run again by TCRdb, first through fastp at Q25 and then through MiXCR, and only productive beta chains were kept. Identical CDR3 proteins give one entry, which carries the most common genes and DNA. This sample gives hundreds of thousands of distinct CDR3 sequences in total; 15% to 20% of them show up just once. The ten biggest clones cover just over 7% of the sample. Sequences were obtained from blood, either unsorted or a sorted T cell fraction (not recorded which). The receptors stem from a human donor who was either an allogeneic HSCT recipient or a stem cell or donor lymphocyte infusion donor (not recorded which). It is not recorded whose cells these are; they may come from a transplant donor.

The rearrangement links TRBV24-1 to TRBJ2-1; D is undetermined. Trimming removed 3 bases from V and 5 bases from J, with 13 bases in between. This CDR3 contains 15 residues. CDR1 is KGHDR, CDR2 SFDVKD, per germline. The CDR3 protein is CATSDPSLDHNEQFF. CDR3 DNA: TGTGCCACCAGTGATCCCTCACTGGACCACAATGAGCAGTTCTTC.

This clonotype was counted many times. The chain uses TRBV4-1 and TRBJ1-4; D call uncertain. The CDR3 covers 15 residues. Per the germline V gene, CDR1 is MGHRA and CDR2 is YSYEKL. Deletions cut 1 base from V and 0 bases from J, with 6 bases between. CDR3 protein: CASSQGWATNEKLFF. CDR3 sequence (DNA): TGCGCCAGCAGCCAAGGTTGGGCAACTAATGAAAAACTGTTTTTT.

This clonotype was observed a handful of times. The CDR3 reads CASSLGDTSTDTQYF. The CDR3 bases are TGTGCCAGCTCACTGGGAGATACTAGCACAGATACGCAGTATTTT. The V gene is TRBV18, the J gene TRBJ2-3, with D possibly TRBD2 on 5 matching bases. Germline V gene sequence: CDR1 KGHSH, CDR2 LQKENI. CDR3 length: 15 amino acids. With 4 bases removed from V and 0 bases from J, the gap between germline ends came to 11 bases.

This clonotype was counted only a few times. The chain carries TRBV19 and TRBJ1-1; TRBD1 is a possible D gene (6 bases). In germline, CDR1 is LNHDA, CDR2 SQIVND (reference sequence). Trimming took off 7 bases at V and 0 bases at J, with 18 bases between the two ends. There are 16 residues in the CDR3. CDR3 loop: CASTLHRVGMNTEAFF. The CDR3 DNA follows: TGTGCCAGTACCCTACACAGGGTTGGCATGAACACTGAAGCTTTCTTT.

This clonotype came up a few times. This chain uses TRBV3-1 with TRBJ2-1; no clear D gene. Germline V gene sequence: CDR1 LGHDT, CDR2 YNNKEL (reference sequence). Trimming took 4 bases from V and 5 from J, leaving 15 bases between them. The CDR3 spans 15 residues. CDR3 nucleotides: TGTGCCAGCAGCCCACGGGCCTGGCCCCACAATGAGCAGTTCTTC. Translation gives CASSPRAWPHNEQFF.

A single count supports this clonotype. A much larger clone sits a single nucleotide away, making a read error possible. This chain links TRBV4-1 with TRBJ2-1, with 8 bases lining up with TRBD2. CDR1 is MGHRA and CDR2 is YSYEKL in the germline V gene. The trim removed 4 bases at V and 7 bases at J, leaving 21 bases unmatched. The CDR3 is made up of 19 amino acids. The CDR3 region has the DNA TGCGCCAGCAGCCTCTCAGGAACTAGCGGAATCCACCCTCATAATGAGCAGTTCTTC. Translating gives CASSLSGTSGIHPHNEQFF.

V and J are TRBV3-1 and TRBJ2-7; 7 bases map to TRBD2. The germline gives CDR1 LGHDT, CDR2 YNNKEL (reference sequence). Trimming removed 4 bases from V and 1 base from J; junction bases left unmatched: 7. The CDR3 runs 15 residues. The CDR3 coding sequence is TGTGCCAGCAGCCCCCTTGGGGGGGGATCCTACGAGCAGTACTTC. This translates into CASSPLGGGSYEQYF.

This clonotype was picked up a small number of times. The chain carries TRBV5-1 and TRBJ2-1; 7 bases line up with TRBD1. The CDR3 spans 12 residues. Trimming removed 6 bases from V and 9 bases from J; junction bases left unmatched: 6. Germline V gene data show CDR1 as SGHRS and CDR2 as YFSETQ. As DNA, the CDR3 is TGCGCCAGCACTGTTAGGGGGCCTGAGCAGTTCTTC. Protein sequence: CASTVRGPEQFF.

J is TRBJ1-3 and V is TRBV5-1; weak D call: TRBD1 (5 bases). V gave up 3 bases and J gave up 0 bases, with 10 bases separating them. The CDR3 is 15 amino acids. In germline, CDR1 is SGHRS, CDR2 YFSETQ. The CDR3 region is CASSWGQRSGNTIYF. DNA of the CDR3: TGCGCCAGCAGCTGGGGCCAGCGCTCTGGAAACACCATATATTTT. Looking up the rest from reference TRBV5-1 and TRBJ1-3 gives the full variable domain: KAGVTQTPRYLIKTRGQQVTLSCSPISGHRSVSWYQQTPGQGLQFLFEYFSETQRNKGNFPGRFSGRQFSNSRSEMNVSTLELGDSALYLCASSWGQRSGNTIYFGEGSWLTVV.

This clonotype was seen only a few times. The gene calls are TRBV5-6 and TRBJ2-1; D is ambiguous. Trimming removed 4 bases from V and 3 bases from J, with 8 bases in between. Germline V gives CDR1 SGHDT, CDR2 YYEEEE. This CDR3 spans 13 amino acids. Written as DNA, the CDR3 is TGTGCCAGCAGCCACATCCGCTACAATGAGCAGTTCTTC. Its translation is CASSHIRYNEQFF.

In its sample, this clonotype was seen a few times. The chain has TRBV7-7 and TRBJ2-2; TRBD2 matches at 9 bases. CDR1 and CDR2 (germline): SSHAT, FNYEAQ (reference sequence). The CDR3 extends over 15 amino acids. V shed 4 bases, J shed 6 bases, and the junction held 6 bases outside the gene matches. The CDR3 coding sequence is TGTGCCAGCAGCTCTATAGCGGGAGATCCCGGGGAGCTGTTTTTT. The encoded protein is CASSSIAGDPGELFF.

The CDR3 loop is CASSYAKVWRGDPYEQYF. As DNA, the CDR3 is TGTGCCAGCAGTTATGCTAAGGTTTGGCGGGGAGACCCTTACGAGCAGTACTTC. The V gene is TRBV6-5, the J gene TRBJ2-7, with a possible D match to TRBD2 (6 bases). The germline V gene encodes CDR1 MNHEY and CDR2 SVGAGI. CDR3 length: 18 residues. Trimming left V 3 bases short and J 4 bases short, with 25 bases between.

In this sample, this clonotype turned up a few times. The genes are TRBV12-3 or TRBV12-4 and TRBJ2-5, with 8 bases aligning to TRBD2. CDR3 length: 17 residues. V was clipped by 3 bases and J by 1 base; unmatched bases: 10. CDR3 loop: CASSLGAGGSLQETQYF. The DNA of the CDR3 is TGTGCCAGCAGTTTGGGGGCGGGAGGATCCCTCCAAGAGACCCAGTACTTC.

The sample holds a few counts of this clonotype. The CDR3 here is CASTIRIGYEQYF. The CDR3 DNA reads TGTGCCAGCACTATCCGCATTGGGTACGAGCAGTACTTC. This chain connects TRBV6-2 or TRBV6-3 to TRBJ2-7; D gene uncertain. V lost 7 bases, J lost 4 bases, and 14 bases lay in between. Germline assignment: CDR1 MNHEY and CDR2 SVGEGT. The CDR3 sequence is 13 residues long.

This clonotype was seen only once. The J gene is TRBJ1-2, the V gene TRBV7-3, with 8 bases identical to TRBD1. V dropped 2 bases and J dropped 4; count of bases not matched to a gene: 6. Germline V lookup: CDR1 SGHTA, CDR2 FQGTGA. The CDR3 is 15 amino acids. The CDR3 nucleotides read TGTGCCAGCAGCTTAGGGGGGACAGGCGCCTATGGCTACACCTTC. It yields the protein CASSLGGTGAYGYTF.

This clonotype was seen ten or more times. The chain joins TRBV7-6 to TRBJ2-2; tentative D call: TRBD2 (6 bases). Germline values: CDR1 SGHVS, CDR2 FNYEAQ. CDR3 length: 15 amino acids. Trimming left V 3 bases short and J 6 bases short, with 14 bases between. The CDR3 spells CASSFQGLASGELFF. CDR3 DNA: TGTGCCAGCAGCTTTCAGGGCCTAGCGTCCGGGGAGCTGTTTTTT.

This clonotype was detected only a few times. The chain is built from TRBV11-2 and TRBJ2-1; 9 bases align to TRBD2. Germline values: CDR1 SGHAT, CDR2 FQNNGV. With 5 bases clipped from V and 9 bases from J, the junction kept 14 bases outside the gene matches. The CDR3 contains 16 residues. CDR3 sequence (DNA): TGTGCCAGCAGCGGTCGGCTAGCGGGAAAGGGGCGTGAGCAGTTCTTC. Its protein product is CASSGRLAGKGREQFF.

V and J are TRBV7-2 and TRBJ1-2; 10 nucleotides line up with TRBD1. In germline, CDR1 is SGHTA, CDR2 FQGNSA. J lost 2 bases, V lost 2 bases, and 5 bases had no gene match. This CDR3 spans 16 amino acids. In DNA form, the CDR3 reads TGTGCCAGCAGCTTACCCGGGACAGGGGCCAACTATGGCTACACCTTC. Translation gives CASSLPGTGANYGYTF.

This clonotype was recorded at least ten times. The CDR3 protein is CATSVRNTQYF. Here the CDR3 DNA reads TGTGCCACCAGTGTGAGGAATACGCAGTATTTT. The V and J genes are TRBV24-1 and TRBJ2-3; no reliable D call. CDR3 length: 11 amino acids. V dropped 5 bases and J dropped 7 bases, with 6 bases sitting between them. Germline V gives CDR1 KGHDR, CDR2 SFDVKD.

There are many counts of this clonotype. V and J are TRBV27 and TRBJ2-3; the D is unclear. CDR1 and CDR2 from the germline V gene are MNHEY and SMNVEV (reference sequence). Trimming cost V 4 bases and J 5 bases, with 7 bases left between them. The CDR3 spans 12 residues. CDR3 coding DNA: TGTGCCAGCAGTTCCTGGAGAGATACGCAGTATTTT. Its translation: CASSSWRDTQYF.

The chain uses TRBV7-9 and TRBJ2-7; 10 bases map to TRBD1. This CDR3 is 17 amino acids long. Trimming at V came to 5 bases and at J to 2 bases, leaving 12 bases not matched to a gene. The germline V gene encodes CDR1 SEHNR and CDR2 FQNEAQ (reference sequence). In DNA form, the CDR3 reads TGTGCCAGCAGCCCCGGTCTAGACAGGGGGCCAGCCTACGAGCAGTACTTC. This translates into CASSPGLDRGPAYEQYF.

Only one count was recorded for this clonotype. J is TRBJ2-7 and V is TRBV20-1; the match to TRBD1 covers 7 bases. The CDR3 is 13 residues long. The V gene's germline CDR1 is DFQATT and CDR2 SNEGSKA (reference sequence). With 6 bases clipped from V and 3 bases from J, the junction kept 8 bases outside the gene matches. In DNA form, the CDR3 reads TGCAGTGCCCATCTACAGGGGTACTACGAGCAGTACTTC. It encodes CSAHLQGYYEQYF.